This entry lists 10 T cell receptor beta chains sequenced from one sample in a study of post-analysis software for immune sequencing data. Prepared libraries of TCR beta cDNA carried unique molecular identifiers. One entry per CDR3 protein, called by TCRdb with MiXCR from the PCR reads. Of more than 450,000 distinct CDR3 sequences listed, 44% were seen once; the top ten hold about 1.8%. General observations from the study: The study found TRBV5-6, TRBV5-1 and TRBV20-1 among five or six TRBV segments more frequent in patients than controls.

No cognate antigen is known for these TCRs. The sequencing sample was made of blood. The receptors originated from a girl between 10 and 17 years old with multiple sclerosis.

The table lists this clonotype with a few counts. This sequence joins TRBV19 and TRBJ2-7, with D possibly TRBD1 on 5 matching bases. This CDR3 contains 14 residues. V lost 2 bases, J lost 0 bases, and 8 bases lay in between. The V gene's germline CDR1 is LNHDA and CDR2 SQIVND (reference sequence). The CDR3 nucleotides are TGTGCCAGTAGTATAAGGGGCACCTCCTACGAGCAGTACTTC. Protein sequence: CASSIRGTSYEQYF.

The table lists this clonotype with a few counts. The chain carries TRBV6-4 and TRBJ2-1; D is tentatively TRBD1 or TRBD2 (5 bases each). The CDR3 totals 14 residues. Germline V gene lookup returns CDR1 MRHNA and CDR2 SNTAGT. The V gene lost 6 bases and the J gene lost 2 bases, with 11 bases spanning the gap. The CDR3 coding sequence is TGTGCCAGCAGCCAGACGGGACCCTACAATGAGCAGTTCTTC. Translation: CASSQTGPYNEQFF.

A word on this clonotype: The junction and the germline gene differ at one end; a read error may be behind it. The chain combines TRBV5-6 with TRBJ2-5, with TRBD2 as a possible D gene (5 bases). CDR1 SGHDT and CDR2 YYEEEE come from the germline V gene. CDR3 length: 15 residues. The CDR3 loop is CTSSYPGKADKGQYF. The CDR3 region has the DNA TGTACCAGCAGCTATCCGGGAAAGGCGGATAAAGGGCAGTACTTC.

The chain is built from TRBV13 and TRBJ2-3, with a tentative D call TRBD2 (5 bases). This CDR3 is built from 15 residues. The germline CDR1 and CDR2 sequences are PRHDT and FYEKMQ (reference sequence). V lost 4 bases and J 3 bases, leaving 14 bases between the germline ends. CDR3 residues: CASSSIGEKTDTQYF. The CDR3 nucleotides read TGTGCCAGCAGCTCAATCGGGGAGAAGACAGATACGCAGTATTTT.

This sequence joins TRBV12-3 or TRBV12-4 and TRBJ2-5; 9 nucleotides agree with TRBD1. After removal of 6 bases from V and 7 bases from J, the junction contained 9 bases not matched to a gene. This CDR3 spans 14 amino acids. CDR3: CASSLSQGQGTQYF. CDR3 nucleotides: TGTGCCAGCAGCCTTTCACAGGGACAGGGGACCCAGTACTTC.

J is TRBJ2-1 and V is TRBV6-5, with D uncertain. The CDR3 is made up of 13 amino acids. V lost 6 bases and J 3 bases, leaving 9 bases between the germline ends. The germline CDR1 and CDR2 sequences are MNHEY and SVGAGI. CDR3 sequence reads: CASSRTHYNEQFF. CDR3 DNA sequence: TGTGCCAGCAGCCGAACCCACTACAATGAGCAGTTCTTC.

This clonotype was recorded many times. V and J are TRBV4-1 and TRBJ2-7, with 9 bases identical to TRBD1. Germline V gene lookup returns CDR1 MGHRA and CDR2 YSYEKL. V trimming: 3 bases; J trimming: 4 bases; junction bases outside the gene matches: 10. The CDR3 is 16 amino acids. CDR3 nucleotides: TGCGCCAGCAGCCACTATACCGGGACAGGGATTTACGAGCAGTACTTC. The encoded protein is CASSHYTGTGIYEQYF.

V gene TRBV6-1 combines with J gene TRBJ1-2; 8 bases match TRBD1. The CDR3 spans 12 residues. CDR1 is MNHNS, CDR2 SASEGT, per germline. The trim removed 6 bases at V and 4 bases at J, leaving 1 base unmatched. The CDR3 coding sequence is TGTGCCAGCAGGGACAGGGTCTATGGCTACACCTTC. Its translation: CASRDRVYGYTF.

Remarks on this clonotype: The CDR3 ends on some other residue instead of the conserved phenylalanine or tryptophan, so this is likely a read error. The chain has TRBV6-5 and TRBJ1-2; 8 nucleotides align to TRBD1. The J segment lost 4 bases and the V segment lost 6 bases, leaving 10 bases of the junction unmatched. The CDR3 has 15 amino acids. Germline CDR1 MNHEY, CDR2 SVGAGI. This CDR3 reads CASSQMTGVGYGYTV. The CDR3 region has the DNA TGTGCCAGCAGCCAGATGACAGGGGTTGGCTATGGCTACACCGTC.

The chain links TRBV12-3 or TRBV12-4 to TRBJ1-1; D is unclear. V was shortened by 6 bases and J by 1 base, with 3 bases between the two germline ends. There are 11 residues in the CDR3. The CDR3 DNA follows: TGTGCCAGCAGGAAGAACACTGAAGCTTTCTTT. Translating it yields CASRKNTEAFF.